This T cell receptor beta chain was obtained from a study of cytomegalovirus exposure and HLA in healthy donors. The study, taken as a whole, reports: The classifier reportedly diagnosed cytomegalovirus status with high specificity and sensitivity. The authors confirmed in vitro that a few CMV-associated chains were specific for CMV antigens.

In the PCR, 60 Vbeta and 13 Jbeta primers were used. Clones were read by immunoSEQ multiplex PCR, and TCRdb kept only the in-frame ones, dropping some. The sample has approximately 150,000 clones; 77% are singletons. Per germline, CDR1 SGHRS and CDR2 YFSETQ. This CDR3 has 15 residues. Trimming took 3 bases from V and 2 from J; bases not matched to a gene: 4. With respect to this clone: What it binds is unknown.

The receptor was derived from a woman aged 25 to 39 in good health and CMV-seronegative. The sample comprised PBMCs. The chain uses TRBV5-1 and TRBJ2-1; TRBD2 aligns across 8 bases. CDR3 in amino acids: CASSSTGGPYNEQFF. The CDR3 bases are TGCGCCAGCAGCTCCACGGGGGGGCCCTACAATGAGCAGTTCTTC.